The rows below give T cell receptor beta chains drawn from one sample of a study of T cell repertoires in cytomegalovirus infection. TCRdb analysed the reads with MiXCR anew, one entry per CDR3 protein. Here the sample spans hundreds of thousands of distinct CDR3 sequences, approximately 32% being singletons. The source material was PBMCs. The receptors here all came from a human donor in good health (CMV status not recorded). Some clones in this sample may be carry-over from other donors' samples. The CDR3 runs from the conserved cysteine through the conserved F or W. Each record gives: V gene, CDR3 length, J gene, CDR3 protein.

V gene: TRBV11-3
CDR3 length: 12
J gene: TRBJ1-1
CDR3 protein: CASSGRGTEAFF

V gene: TRBV20-1
CDR3 length: 15
J gene: TRBJ2-2
CDR3 protein: CSATARAGYTGELFF

V gene: TRBV4-2
CDR3 length: 17
J gene: TRBJ2-2
CDR3 protein: CASSQGALGGNTGELFF

V gene: TRBV28
CDR3 length: 16
J gene: TRBJ1-1
CDR3 protein: CASSTPSAGRNTEAFF

V gene: TRBV7-6
CDR3 length: 17
J gene: TRBJ2-5
CDR3 protein: CARSLPAAVNMQETQYF

V gene: TRBV4-3
CDR3 length: 18
J gene: TRBJ1-1
CDR3 protein: CASSQDRQGTGANTEAFF

V gene: TRBV11-2
CDR3 length: 12
J gene: TRBJ1-4
CDR3 protein: CASSSRGEKLFF

V gene: TRBV7-2
CDR3 length: 16
J gene: TRBJ2-1
CDR3 protein: CASSMVGTSGGGEQFF

V gene: TRBV20-1
CDR3 length: 16
J gene: TRBJ2-1
CDR3 protein: CSATAHRGGSYNEQFF

V gene: TRBV6-2/TRBV6-3
CDR3 length: 13
J gene: TRBJ2-7
CDR3 protein: CASRGTGGNEQYF

V gene: TRBV7-2
CDR3 length: 15
J gene: TRBJ2-7
CDR3 protein: CDSSLRTSVAYEQYF

V gene: TRBV7-7
CDR3 length: 14
J gene: TRBJ2-3
CDR3 protein: CASKFRGSADTQYF

V gene: TRBV7-3
CDR3 length: 15
J gene: TRBJ2-1
CDR3 protein: CASSFGSVSYNEQFF

V gene: TRBV6-2/TRBV6-3
CDR3 length: 16
J gene: TRBJ2-2
CDR3 protein: CASSYSQRGDTGELFF

V gene: TRBV7-6
CDR3 length: 14
J gene: TRBJ1-2
CDR3 protein: CASSPGTGDYGYTF

V gene: TRBV5-3
CDR3 length: 16
J gene: TRBJ1-1
CDR3 protein: CASSPGQATGGTEAFF

V gene: TRBV23-1
CDR3 length: 15
J gene: TRBJ2-7
CDR3 protein: CASSQWDSPSYEQYF

V gene: TRBV7-9
CDR3 length: 17
J gene: TRBJ2-5
CDR3 protein: CASSLRDSGEFQETQYF

V gene: TRBV6-2/TRBV6-3
CDR3 length: 13
J gene: TRBJ1-1
CDR3 protein: CASSYRDNTEAFF

V gene: TRBV14
CDR3 length: 16
J gene: TRBJ2-3
CDR3 protein: CASSQDTGDYTDTQYF

V gene: TRBV6-6
CDR3 length: 16
J gene: TRBJ2-7
CDR3 protein: CASSYSRRVVRYEQYF